These 14 T cell receptor beta chains share one sample of origin, sequenced in a study of cytomegalovirus exposure and HLA in healthy donors. With 60 Vbeta and 13 Jbeta primers, the PCR was carried out. The data were produced by immunoSEQ multiplex PCR, yet TCRdb's version contains in-frame clones alone and is incomplete. This table holds 75,000 to 80,000 clones, roughly two thirds found once. Input material: PBMCs. These TCRs come from a man in his fifties or sixties in good health and CMV-seropositive.

This clone appeared a few times. The V gene is TRBV12-5, the J gene TRBJ1-1; D is ambiguous. V was shortened by 5 bases and J by 1 base, with 11 bases between the two germline ends. This CDR3 spans 14 amino acids. Germline CDR1 LGHNT, CDR2 FRNRAP. The CDR3 loop is CASGLDGGNTEAFF. CDR3 sequence (DNA): TGTGCTAGTGGTCTAGACGGCGGGAACACTGAAGCTTTCTTT.

The chain recombines TRBV14 with TRBJ2-3, with D unresolved. Germline loops: CDR1 SGHDN, CDR2 FVKESK. This CDR3 region has 15 residues. Trimming shortened V by 4 bases and J by 4 bases, and 15 bases separated the two germline ends. The DNA for the CDR3 is TGTGCCAGCAGCCGAAGTAGTGGTCGCCCAGATACGCAGTATTTT. Its translation is CASSRSSGRPDTQYF. The variable domain in full, completed from reference TRBV14 and TRBJ2-3, reads EAGVTQFPSHSVIEKGQTVTLRCDPISGHDNLYWYRRVMGKEIKFLLHFVKESKQDESGMPNNRFLAERTGGTYSTLKVQPAELEDSGVYFCASSRSSGRPDTQYFGPGTRLTVL.

This chain uses TRBV5-5 with TRBJ2-4; 9 bases map to TRBD1. V was pared by 3 bases and J by 2 bases, with 3 bases of the junction left unmatched. Germline V gene data show CDR1 as SGHKS and CDR2 as YYEKEE (reference sequence). CDR3 size: 15 residues. CDR3 loop: CASSSQGAPKNIQYF. CDR3 coding DNA: TGTGCCAGCAGCTCACAGGGGGCCCCCAAAAACATTCAGTACTTC. The full variable domain, rest sourced from reference TRBV5-5 and TRBJ2-4, is DAGVTQSPTHLIKTRGQQVTLRCSPISGHKSVSWYQQVLGQGPQFIFQYYEKEERGRGNFPDRFSARQFPNYSSELNVNALLLGDSALYLCASSSQGAPKNIQYFGAGTRLSVL.

This clone appeared a few times. V and J are TRBV10-2 and TRBJ1-1; D is perhaps TRBD1 (6 bases). In germline, CDR1 is WSHSY, CDR2 SAAADI. V lost 7 bases and J lost 1, with 10 bases in between. The CDR3 is 13 amino acids. DNA of the CDR3: TGCGCCAGCAATGAACAGGGGAACACTGAAGCTTTCTTT. Translation: CASNEQGNTEAFF.

The CDR3 bases are TGTGCCAGCAGCTTAGGGGATGGGGGGATCACAGATACGCAGTATTTT. Its protein is CASSLGDGGITDTQYF. The V gene is TRBV11-2, the J gene TRBJ2-3; TRBD2 is a possible D gene (6 bases). The CDR3 is 16 amino acids. With 1 base removed from V and 2 bases from J, the gap between germline ends came to 13 bases. The germline V gene encodes CDR1 SGHAT and CDR2 FQNNGV.

V gene TRBV2 combines with J gene TRBJ1-1, with 11 bases matching TRBD1. The CDR3 extends over 13 amino acids. J gave up 9 bases and V 6 bases, and 6 bases lay outside the gene matches. Germline V gene data show CDR1 as SNHLY and CDR2 as FYNNEI. CDR3 sequence reads: CASRGTGGLQAFF. The DNA for the CDR3 is TGTGCCAGCAGGGGGACAGGGGGATTACAAGCTTTCTTT.

The CDR3 bases are TGCGCCAGCAGTGAGCCGGACAGGGAGCTCTTCGATACGCAGTATTTT. Amino acid sequence: CASSEPDRELFDTQYF. The rearrangement joins TRBV10-1 to TRBJ2-3; 8 bases align to TRBD1. V dropped 2 bases and J dropped 6; count of bases not matched to a gene: 10. CDR3 length: 16 residues. Germline assignment: CDR1 WNHNN and CDR2 SYGVQD (reference sequence).

The chain links TRBV4-3 to TRBJ1-1; no clear D gene. Germline V gives CDR1 LGHNA, CDR2 YSLEER. The V end lost 4 bases, the J end lost 1 base, and 10 bases lay between the germline ends. The CDR3 runs to 14 residues. The CDR3 region has the DNA TGCGCCAGCAGCCCTACGACAACGAACACTGAAGCTTTCTTT. Its protein product is CASSPTTTNTEAFF.

V usage is TRBV4-3 and J usage is TRBJ2-1, with 7 bases aligning to TRBD1. Per germline, CDR1 LGHNA and CDR2 YSLEER. This CDR3 is 17 amino acids long. After removal of 4 bases from V and 6 bases from J, the junction contained 15 bases not matched to a gene. CDR3 loop: CASSLAQTGFFANEQFF. CDR3 DNA: TGCGCCAGCAGCCTGGCCCAGACAGGGTTCTTCGCCAATGAGCAGTTCTTC.

This clone was found a few times. The chain couples TRBV7-7 to TRBJ2-5; 13 bases fit TRBD2. The CDR3 consists of 15 residues. With V trimmed by 3 bases and J by 2 bases, 0 bases remained unmatched. CDR1 is SSHAT, CDR2 FNYEAQ, per germline (reference sequence). CDR3 DNA sequence: TGTGCCAGCAGCTTGACTAGCGGGGGGCAAGAGACCCAGTACTTC. Protein product: CASSLTSGGQETQYF.

The chain uses TRBV6-1 and TRBJ2-3; D remains unclear. V lost 7 bases, J lost 0 bases, and 11 bases lay in between. The CDR3 is 14 residues long. Per germline, CDR1 MNHNS and CDR2 SASEGT. Here the CDR3 DNA reads TGTGCCAGCATATCGGGTTCTAGCACAGATACGCAGTATTTT. Its protein product is CASISGSSTDTQYF.

The chain couples TRBV4-1 to TRBJ2-3, with D unresolved. CDR1 is MGHRA and CDR2 is YSYEKL in the germline V gene. Trimming pared 4 bases from V and 2 bases from J, leaving 16 bases between. The CDR3 extends over 16 amino acids. CDR3: CASSPTVGFVTDTQYF. The DNA of the CDR3 is TGCGCCAGCAGCCCTACAGTAGGTTTTGTCACAGATACGCAGTATTTT.

This sequence joins TRBV2 and TRBJ2-1, with unresolved D. CDR1 is SNHLY and CDR2 is FYNNEI in the germline V gene. The CDR3 contains 13 residues. Deletions cut 6 bases from V and 5 bases from J, with 11 bases between. The CDR3 DNA is TGTGCCAGCAGCGCCGGAACTAACAATGAGCAGTTCTTC. Protein product: CASSAGTNNEQFF. Using reference TRBV2 and TRBJ2-1 for the parts outside the CDR3, the full variable domain is EPEVTQTPSHQVTQMGQEVILRCVPISNHLYFYWYRQILGQKVEFLVSFYNNEISEKSEIFDDQFSVERPDGSNFTLKIRSTKLEDSAMYFCASSAGTNNEQFFGPGTRLTVL.

This clone was seen only once. The chain carries TRBV6-6 and TRBJ2-2, with D maybe TRBD1 (5 bases). This CDR3 is 14 amino acids long. The V and J ends lost 4 bases and 6 bases respectively, with 12 bases between them. Germline V gene sequence: CDR1 MNHNY, CDR2 SVGAGI (reference sequence). CDR3 residues: CASSLYRSPGELFF. DNA of the CDR3: TGTGCCAGCAGTTTATACAGGTCACCCGGGGAGCTGTTTTTT.